This T cell receptor (beta chain) was recovered during a study of monozygotic twins with inflammatory bowel disease (dated by TCRdb to the late 2010s). With respect to the entire study: The complete study included approximately 28 monozygotic twin pairs: 19 IBD-discordant Danish pairs and nine German pairs, of which four were IBD-concordant and five were IBD-discordant. The search for disease-associated traits relied mainly on comparing, within discordant pairs, IBD patients with their genetically identical healthy co-twins. Each individual had, on average, about 151 000 unique TCRalpha sequences and 181 000 unique TCRbeta sequences available for analysis.

CDR3 length: 13 amino acids, cysteine to phenylalanine. No DNA is recorded. CDR1 SGHTA and CDR2 FQGNSA were looked up in the germline V gene. Details on this clonotype: Its specific antigen is unknown.

What the authors observed across the whole study: Repertoire similarity did not differ between concordant and discordant twins, possibly due to limited statistical power. The analysis was unable to tell apart different T cell subtypes. The results gave no support for a single strong signal or clonotype linked to IBD. IBD patients shared fewer clonotypes with other individuals than healthy twins did, most markedly in patients showing signs of disease activity. A decrease in TCRbeta repertoire diversity, as measured by inverse Simpson index, was observed in IBD patients compared with their healthy co-twins. Differing immunosuppressive treatments among patients may have added background noise and inter-individual variability to the repertoires.

Preparation of the library involved 5' RACE. For each TCR library, approximately 3.5 ug of total RNA was used. For each sample, cDNA synthesis was carried out in eight separate reactions using SMARTScribe reverse transcriptase. During cDNA synthesis, template switching was used to introduce unique molecular identifiers that contained a 6-nucleotide sample barcode. TCRalpha and TCRbeta cDNA was amplified in two nested PCRs of approximately 16 and 10 cycles, and bead purification was carried out after each PCR. Before amplification, cDNA was treated with uracil DNA-glycosylase and purified using the QIAquick PCR purification kit. The second PCR added Illumina TruSeq-compatible adapters along with sample-specific barcodes. Library quality and concentration were assessed using TapeStation and Qubit, and about 4.7 ng of each library was pooled. Sequencing of the pooled libraries was done on an Illumina HiSeq2500 single-index Rapid Run using custom sequencing primers and 2 x 100 bp reads. On the authors' methods: UMI-based consensus assembly with MiGEC version 1.2.6 was used to correct PCR and sequencing errors. V(D)J alignment, clonotype assembly and CDR3 extraction were performed with MiXCR version 2.1.1. Normalisation of gene usage, clonotype sharing and MAIT/NKT TCR abundance was achieved by analysing the top 1000, 10 000 and 20 000 clonotypes per sample. Diversity was computed as the inverse Simpson index with the vegan R package after downsampling to 27 000 UMIs. Paired Mann-Whitney U tests were applied to discordant twin pairs, with Benjamini-Hochberg correction for multiple testing. The reads, reprocessed by TCRdb, yield one row per CDR3 protein sequence and no DNA. TCRdb, not the authors, supplied the V and J calls. The table for this sample records 350,000 to 400,000 distinct CDR3 sequences. Of the sample, 2% to 3% falls within the top ten clones.

A roughly 2.7 ml peripheral blood sample was drawn into PAXgene tubes per donor and stored at -80°C. Total RNA was isolated from whole blood with the PAXgene blood miRNA kit on an automated QIAcube, without T cell sorting. Peripheral blood from monozygotic twin pairs concordant or discordant for inflammatory bowel disease was subjected to deep TCRalpha and TCRbeta repertoire profiling with unique molecular barcoding. Smoking habits were recorded for all twin pairs, and each individual was classified as a current, former or never smoker. Sequenced sample: blood. The clonotype originates from a human donor with ulcerative colitis or Crohn's disease, or a healthy co-twin of an affected twin (not recorded which). The chain couples TRBV7-2 to TRBJ1-5. The CDR3: CASTPEGWQPQHF.